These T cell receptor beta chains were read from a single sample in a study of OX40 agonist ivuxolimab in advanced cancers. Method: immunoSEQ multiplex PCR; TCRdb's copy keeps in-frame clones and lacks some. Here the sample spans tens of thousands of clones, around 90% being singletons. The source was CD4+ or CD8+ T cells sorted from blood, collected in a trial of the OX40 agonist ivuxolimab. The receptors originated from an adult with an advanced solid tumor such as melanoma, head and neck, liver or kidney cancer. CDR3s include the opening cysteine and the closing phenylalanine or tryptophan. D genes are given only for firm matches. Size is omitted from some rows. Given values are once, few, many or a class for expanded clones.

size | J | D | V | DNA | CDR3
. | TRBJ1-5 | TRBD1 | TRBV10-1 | TGCGCCAACGAACCGCCGGGACAGGGACCCCCGATGGTTTGCAATCAGCCCCAGCATTTT | CANEPPGQGPPMVCNQPQHF
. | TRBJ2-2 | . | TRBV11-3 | TGTGCCAGCAGCTGGACCACCGGGGAGCTGTTTTTT | CASSWTTGELFF
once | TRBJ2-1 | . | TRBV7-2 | TGTGCCAGCAGCTACTTGTGGAGGTCCTACAATGAGCAGTTCTTC | CASSYLWRSYNEQFF
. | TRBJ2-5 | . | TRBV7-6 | TGTGCCAGCAGCTTCGTACTCGGACGGGAAGAGACCCAGTACTTC | CASSFVLGREETQYF
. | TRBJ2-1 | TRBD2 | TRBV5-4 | TGTGCCAGCAGCCTCGGACTAGCGGACAATGAGCAGTTCTTC | CASSLGLADNEQFF
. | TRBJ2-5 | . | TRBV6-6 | TGTGCCAGCAGCTCAGATGGGCTAGCGCAGACCCAGTACTTC | CASSSDGLAQTQYF
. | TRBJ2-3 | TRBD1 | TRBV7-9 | TGTGCCAGCAGCCTTGACAGGGGAACGCAGTATTTT | CASSLDRGTQYF
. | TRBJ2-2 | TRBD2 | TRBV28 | TGTGCCAGCAGTTTGTGGGGGAGGGCCGCCGGGGAGCTGTTTTTT | CASSLWGRAAGELFF
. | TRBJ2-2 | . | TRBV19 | TGTGCCAGTAGTCAGAATTGGGACTTCAACACCGGGGAGCTGTTTTTT | CASSQNWDFNTGELFF
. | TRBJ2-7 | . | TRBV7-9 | TGTGCCGTCGAGGATGGCCTATCCTACGAGCAGTACTTC | CAVEDGLSYEQYF
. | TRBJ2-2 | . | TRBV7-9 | TGTGCCAGCAGCTTAATAGGAGCCAACACCGGGGAGCTGTTTTTT | CASSLIGANTGELFF
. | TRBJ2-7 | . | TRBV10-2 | TGCGCCAGCAGTGGGGCCTCTAGTACCGAGCAGTACTTC | CASSGASSTEQYF
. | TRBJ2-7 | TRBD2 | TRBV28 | TGTGCCAGCAGTCTCCGGACTAGCGGGAGTTTGCCCTACGAGCAGTACTTC | CASSLRTSGSLPYEQYF
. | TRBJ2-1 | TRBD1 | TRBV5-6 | TGTGCCAGCAGTTTGGACAGGGCCTGGCAGTTCTTC | CASSLDRAWQFF
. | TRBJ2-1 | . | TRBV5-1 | TGCGCCAGCAGCTTCGGGGATACCTACAATGAGCAGTTCTTC | CASSFGDTYNEQFF
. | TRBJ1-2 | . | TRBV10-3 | TGTGCCATCCAGGGCCCTGGTGGCTACACCTTC | CAIQGPGGYTF
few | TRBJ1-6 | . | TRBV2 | TGTGCCAGCAGTGAAAGGCTACTGTTAAATTCACCCCTCCACTTT | CASSERLLLNSPLHF
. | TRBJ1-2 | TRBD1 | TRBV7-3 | TGTGCCAGCAGCTTCGGACAGGGCAGGGGCTACACCTTC | CASSFGQGRGYTF
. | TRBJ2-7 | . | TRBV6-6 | TGTGCCAGCAGTCTAGGGACCTACGAGCAGTACTTC | CASSLGTYEQYF
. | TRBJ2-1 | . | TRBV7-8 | TGTGCCAGCAGCTCCACCAGCTCCTACAATGAGCAGTTCTTC | CASSSTSSYNEQFF
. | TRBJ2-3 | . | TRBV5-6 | TGTGCCAGCAGCTTGGGTCTGGGAACAGATACGCAGTATTTT | CASSLGLGTDTQYF
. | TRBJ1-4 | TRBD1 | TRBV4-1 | TGCGCCAGCAGCCAAGGGAACAGGGGGCGGGAAAAACTGTTTTTT | CASSQGNRGREKLFF
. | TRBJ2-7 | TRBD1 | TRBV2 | TGTGCCAGCAGCCCGACAGGGGGTCCCTACGAGCAGTACTTC | CASSPTGGPYEQYF
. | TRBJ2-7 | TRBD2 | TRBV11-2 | TGTGCCAGCTTGGGAGGGGCCTACGAGCAGTACTTC | CASLGGAYEQYF
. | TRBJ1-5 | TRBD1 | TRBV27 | TGTGCCAGCAGTCCCAAGGGGGCCCGTTATAGCAATCAGCCCCAGCATTTT | CASSPKGARYSNQPQHF
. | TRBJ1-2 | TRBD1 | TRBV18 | TGTGCCAGCTCACCTCGACAGGGTGACGGCTACACCTTC | CASSPRQGDGYTF